What follows describes a single TCR beta chain. No antigen is known for it. This sample was taken from a study of shared clonotypes between healthy human individuals. Profiled with immunoSEQ multiplex PCR; TCRdb holds only in-frame clones, not every one. The data hold over a million clones, with roughly 96% observed a single time. General observations from the study: Sequencing of the sorted subsets was shown by rarefaction to be incomplete despite large depth.

This CDR3 contains 17 residues. V lost 1 base, J lost 0 bases, and 13 bases lay in between. Germline assignment: CDR1 MDHEN and CDR2 SYDVKM. This sequence originates from a man between 25 and 39 years old in good health. The chain links TRBV28 to TRBJ2-1; tentatively, D is TRBD2 (6 bases). The specimen was naive CD4+ T cells sorted from blood. As to subset: CD45RA+ positively selected. CDR3 DNA sequence: TGTGCCAGCAGTTTATTCCCCCGGGGGAGCTCCTACAATGAGCAGTTCTTC. Its translation is CASSLFPRGSSYNEQFF.